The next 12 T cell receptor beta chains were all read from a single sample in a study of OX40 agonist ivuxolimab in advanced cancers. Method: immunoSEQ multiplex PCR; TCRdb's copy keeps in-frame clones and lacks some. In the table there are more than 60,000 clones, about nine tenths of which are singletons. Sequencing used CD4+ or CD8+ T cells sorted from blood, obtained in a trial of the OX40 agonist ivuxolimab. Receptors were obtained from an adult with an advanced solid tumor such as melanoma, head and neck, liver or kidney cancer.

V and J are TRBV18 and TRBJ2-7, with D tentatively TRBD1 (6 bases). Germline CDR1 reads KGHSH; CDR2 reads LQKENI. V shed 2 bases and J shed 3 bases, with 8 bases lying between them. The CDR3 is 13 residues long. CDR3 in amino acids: CASSPGQNYEQYF. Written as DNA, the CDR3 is TGTGCCAGCTCACCAGGACAGAACTACGAGCAGTACTTC.

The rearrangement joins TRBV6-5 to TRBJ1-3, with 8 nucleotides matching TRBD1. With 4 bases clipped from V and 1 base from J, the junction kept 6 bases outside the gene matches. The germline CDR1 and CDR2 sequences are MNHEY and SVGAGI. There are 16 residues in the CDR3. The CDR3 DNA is TGTGCCAGCAGTTTAGGACAGGGTGGGTCTGGAAACACCATATATTTT. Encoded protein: CASSLGQGGSGNTIYF.

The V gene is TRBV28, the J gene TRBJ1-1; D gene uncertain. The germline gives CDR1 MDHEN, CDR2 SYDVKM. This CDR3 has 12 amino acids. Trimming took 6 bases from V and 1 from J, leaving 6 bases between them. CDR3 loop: CASRPPNTEAFF. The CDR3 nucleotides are TGTGCCAGCAGGCCTCCGAACACTGAAGCTTTCTTT. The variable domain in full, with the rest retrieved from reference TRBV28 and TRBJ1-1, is DVKVTQSSRYLVKRTGEKVFLECVQDMDHENMFWYRQDPGLGLRLIYFSYDVKMKEKGDIPEGYSVSREKKERFSLILESASTNQTSMYLCASRPPNTEAFFGQGTRLTVV.

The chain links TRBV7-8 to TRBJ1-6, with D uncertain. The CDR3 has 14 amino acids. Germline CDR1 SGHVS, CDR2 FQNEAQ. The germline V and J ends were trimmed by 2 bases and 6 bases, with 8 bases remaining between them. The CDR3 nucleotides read TGTGCCAGCAGCTTAACAAACCCTAATTCACCCCTCCACTTT. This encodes CASSLTNPNSPLHF.

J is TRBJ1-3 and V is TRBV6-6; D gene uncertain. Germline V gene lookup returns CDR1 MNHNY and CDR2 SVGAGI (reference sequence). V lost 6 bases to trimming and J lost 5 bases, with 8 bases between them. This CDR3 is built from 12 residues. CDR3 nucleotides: TGTGCCAGCAGCCCCAGTAGAAACACCATATATTTT. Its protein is CASSPSRNTIYF.

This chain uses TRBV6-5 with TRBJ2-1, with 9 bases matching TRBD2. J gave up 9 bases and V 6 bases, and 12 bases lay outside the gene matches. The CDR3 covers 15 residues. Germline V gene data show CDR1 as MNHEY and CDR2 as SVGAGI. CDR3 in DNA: TGTGCCAGCAGAGTTGGAGCGGGAGGTTCCAGTGAGCAGTTCTTC. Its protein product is CASRVGAGGSSEQFF.

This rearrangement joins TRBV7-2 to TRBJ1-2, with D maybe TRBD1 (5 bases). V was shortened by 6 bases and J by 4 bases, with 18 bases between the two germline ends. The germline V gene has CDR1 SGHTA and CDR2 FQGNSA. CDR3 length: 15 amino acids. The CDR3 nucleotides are TGTGCCAGCAGTGATATAAAGACAGCCGGCTATGGCTACACCTTC. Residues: CASSDIKTAGYGYTF.

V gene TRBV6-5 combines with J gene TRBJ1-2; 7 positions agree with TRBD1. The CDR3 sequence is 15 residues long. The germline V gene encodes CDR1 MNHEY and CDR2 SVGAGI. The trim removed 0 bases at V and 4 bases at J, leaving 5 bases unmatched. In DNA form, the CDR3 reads TGTGCCAGCAGTTACTCCGACAGGACAGGCTATGGCTACACCTTC. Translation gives CASSYSDRTGYGYTF.

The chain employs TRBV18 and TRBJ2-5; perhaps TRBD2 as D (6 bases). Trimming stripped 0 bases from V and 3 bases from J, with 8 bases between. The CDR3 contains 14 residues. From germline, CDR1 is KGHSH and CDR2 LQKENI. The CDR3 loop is CASSPPLAEETQYF. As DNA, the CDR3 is TGTGCCAGCTCACCACCACTAGCTGAAGAGACCCAGTACTTC.

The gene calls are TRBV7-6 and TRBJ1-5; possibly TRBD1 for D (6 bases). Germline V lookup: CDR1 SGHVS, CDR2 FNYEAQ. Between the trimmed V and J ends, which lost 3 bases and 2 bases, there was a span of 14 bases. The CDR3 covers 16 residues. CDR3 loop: CASSLGAGRGNQPQHF. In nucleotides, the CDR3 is TGTGCCAGCAGCTTGGGGGCGGGGAGAGGCAATCAGCCCCAGCATTTT.

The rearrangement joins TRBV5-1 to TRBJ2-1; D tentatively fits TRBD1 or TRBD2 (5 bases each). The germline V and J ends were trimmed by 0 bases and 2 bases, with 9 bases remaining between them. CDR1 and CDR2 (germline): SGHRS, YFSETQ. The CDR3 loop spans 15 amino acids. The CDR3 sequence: CASSLGDGPYNEQFF. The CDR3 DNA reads TGCGCCAGCAGCTTGGGGGACGGTCCCTACAATGAGCAGTTCTTC.

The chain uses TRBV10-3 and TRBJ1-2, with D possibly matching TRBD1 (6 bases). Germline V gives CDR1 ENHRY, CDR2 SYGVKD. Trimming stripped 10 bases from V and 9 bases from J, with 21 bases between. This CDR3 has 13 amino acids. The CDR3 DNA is TGTGCCACCTCACAGGGTTTCTTTCTGAGCTACACCTTC. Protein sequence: CATSQGFFLSYTF.